Listed below are T cell receptor beta chains from one sample, sequenced in a study of CD8 T cells in ankylosing spondylitis. TCRdb reprocessed the 5' RACE reads via MiXCR and lists one record per CDR3 protein. The sample shows hundreds of thousands of distinct CDR3 sequences, 12% of them seen only once. The material sequenced was blood, either unsorted or a sorted T cell fraction (not recorded which). These receptor sequences come from a male donor with ankylosing spondylitis. Both conserved end residues are part of each CDR3. The D gene is left open where the match is weak. Size is omitted from some rows. Given values are once, few, many or a class for expanded clones.

D	J	V	size	CDR3	DNA
NA	TRBJ2-3	TRBV12-3/TRBV12-4	many	CASTLGRYTDTQYF	TGTGCCAGCACCCTAGGGCGGTACACAGATACGCAGTATTTT
NA	TRBJ2-7	TRBV27	many	CASSLLPPSIYEQYF	TGTGCCAGCAGTCTCCTTCCCCCCTCGATTTACGAGCAGTACTTC
NA	TRBJ1-2	TRBV5-1	NA	CASASDNYGYTF	TGCGCCAGTGCGTCGGACAACTATGGCTACACCTTC
TRBD2	TRBJ2-3	TRBV4-3	few	CASSQAASGSATDTQYF	TGCGCCAGCAGCCAAGCGGCTAGCGGGAGTGCCACAGATACGCAGTATTTT
TRBD1	TRBJ2-2	TRBV20-1	many	CSAWDRRAGELFF	TGCAGTGCTTGGGACAGGCGGGCCGGGGAGCTGTTTTTT
NA	TRBJ2-7	TRBV7-3	few	CASSPPIYEQYF	TGTGCCAGCAGCCCCCCTATCTACGAGCAGTACTTC
NA	TRBJ2-7	TRBV15	few	CATSSSEPAEQYF	TGTGCCACCAGCAGCTCCGAACCTGCCGAGCAGTACTTC
NA	TRBJ2-2	TRBV6-2/TRBV6-3	many	CASSYLRTGELFF	TGTGCCAGCAGTTACTTACGCACCGGGGAGCTGTTTTTT
TRBD2	TRBJ2-1	TRBV20-1	NA	CSAPRTSGRWYNEQFF	TGCAGTGCTCCTCGGACTAGCGGGAGGTGGTACAATGAGCAGTTCTTC
NA	TRBJ2-1	TRBV29-1	NA	CSVDRQEIYNEQFF	TGCAGCGTTGACCGACAGGAGATCTACAATGAGCAGTTCTTC
NA	TRBJ2-3	TRBV4-3	few	CASSQDHTGVGDTQYF	TGCGCCAGCAGCCAAGACCACACCGGGGTTGGGGATACGCAGTATTTT
TRBD1	TRBJ1-5	TRBV12-3/TRBV12-4	few	CASSSGTGLGQPQHF	TGTGCCAGCAGTTCCGGGACAGGGTTAGGTCAGCCCCAGCATTTT
NA	TRBJ1-1	TRBV28	NA	CASSLWSPGGRAFF	TGTGCCAGCAGTTTATGGTCGCCCGGGGGTCGAGCTTTCTTT
NA	TRBJ2-1	TRBV20-1	many	CSARDGRKGPIEQFF	TGCAGTGCTAGAGATGGCAGGAAAGGGCCAATCGAGCAGTTCTTC
TRBD1	TRBJ1-1	TRBV7-2	NA	CASSFRDRGAGAFF	TGTGCCAGCAGCTTCCGGGACAGGGGGGCTGGGGCTTTCTTT
NA	TRBJ1-2	TRBV28	NA	CASSLYAREGYGYTF	TGTGCCAGCAGTTTATATGCCAGGGAAGGATATGGCTACACCTTC
NA	TRBJ2-7	TRBV4-3	NA	CASSHTLVSSYEQYF	TGCGCCAGCAGCCACACCCTGGTTAGCTCCTACGAGCAGTACTTC
NA	TRBJ1-2	TRBV28	many	CASSTWTEITNYGYTF	TGTGCCAGCAGTACTTGGACCGAAATTACTAACTATGGCTACACCTTC
NA	TRBJ2-3	TRBV20-1	few	CSGRASSTDTQYF	TGCAGTGGGCGGGCCTCTAGCACAGATACGCAGTATTTT
NA	TRBJ2-1	TRBV7-9	NA	CASSLGYGDEQFF	TGTGCCAGCAGCTTGGGATATGGGGATGAGCAGTTCTTC
NA	TRBJ2-2	TRBV5-1	many	CASSQGAGELFF	TGCGCCAGCAGCCAAGGGGCCGGGGAGCTGTTTTTT
NA	TRBJ2-3	TRBV6-1	few	CAIKLGRRRTDTQYF	TGTGCCATTAAACTCGGACGGAGACGCACAGATACGCAGTATTTT
NA	TRBJ2-3	TRBV20-1	few	CSARGGSRSDTQYF	TGCAGTGCGCGCGGCGGGTCGAGGTCGGATACGCAGTATTTT
NA	TRBJ2-2	TRBV20-1	many	CSVFGTGELFF	TGCAGTGTATTTGGCACCGGGGAGCTGTTTTTT
TRBD2	TRBJ2-7	TRBV7-2	NA	CASSIGPSGRGSYEQYF	TGTGCCAGCAGCATCGGCCCAAGCGGGAGAGGGTCCTACGAGCAGTACTTC
NA	TRBJ1-6	TRBV4-3	few	CASILGPSLHF	NA
NA	TRBJ1-2	TRBV20-1	few	CSARPGQGNGYTF	TGCAGTGCTAGGCCCGGGCAGGGGAATGGCTACACCTTC
NA	TRBJ2-7	TRBV7-6	NA	CASSPLYKSDHEQYF	TGTGCCAGCAGCCCCCTTTACAAGAGTGATCACGAGCAGTACTTC
NA	TRBJ2-7	TRBV6-5	few	CASRNGNEQYF	TGTGCCAGCAGGAACGGGAACGAGCAGTACTTC
NA	TRBJ2-7	TRBV20-1	NA	CSAWAKSQYF	TGCAGTGCTTGGGCCAAATCTCAGTACTTC
TRBD1	TRBJ1-1	TRBV20-1	many	CSARGDRFRMDTEAFF	TGCAGTGCTAGAGGGGACAGGTTTCGTATGGACACTGAAGCTTTCTTT
NA	TRBJ2-7	TRBV6-1	few	CASSEGTPSYEQYF	TGTGCCAGCAGTGAAGGGACTCCTTCCTACGAGCAGTACTTC
NA	TRBJ2-1	TRBV2	NA	CASRAGLPRDEQFF	TGTGCCAGCAGGGCGGGTCTACCTAGGGATGAGCAGTTCTTC
TRBD1	TRBJ2-7	TRBV20-1	few	CSGAWGQGIEEQYF	TGCAGTGGGGCTTGGGGACAGGGGATAGAGGAGCAGTACTTC
NA	TRBJ2-1	TRBV6-4	many	CASSKIGGTYNEQFF	TGTGCCAGCAGCAAAATAGGGGGTACCTACAATGAGCAGTTCTTC
NA	TRBJ1-1	TRBV5-1	few	CASSKTLTGKGNTEAFF	TGCGCCAGCAGCAAGACTCTGACGGGAAAGGGGAACACTGAAGCTTTCTTT
NA	TRBJ2-3	TRBV20-1	many	CSAVSSTDTQYF	TGCAGTGCTGTCTCTAGCACAGATACGCAGTATTTT
NA	TRBJ1-1	TRBV6-2/TRBV6-3	few	CASLGSAAFF	TGTGCCAGCCTGGGGAGTGCAGCTTTCTTT
NA	TRBJ2-3	TRBV10-3	NA	CALMEAVGGGLDTQYF	TGTGCCTTAATGGAGGCGGTAGGGGGGGGCCTTGATACGCAGTATTTT
TRBD2	TRBJ2-1	TRBV5-1	many	CASSRTSGFYNEQFF	TGCGCCAGCAGCCGGACTAGCGGGTTCTACAATGAGCAGTTCTTC
NA	TRBJ2-1	TRBV12-3/TRBV12-4	many	CASFLRSGSYNEQFF	TGTGCCAGCTTCCTTCGCAGCGGCTCCTACAATGAGCAGTTCTTC
TRBD1	TRBJ2-7	TRBV20-1	NA	CSARDLKTGVNEQYF	TGCAGTGCTAGAGATCTGAAGACAGGGGTGAACGAGCAGTACTTC
NA	TRBJ1-5	TRBV6-1	NA	CASSEGPNAQPQHF	TGTGCCAGCAGTGAAGGCCCTAACGCTCAGCCCCAGCATTTT
NA	TRBJ2-2	TRBV6-1	NA	CASSERIRTDYTGELFF	TGTGCCAGCAGCGAAAGAATAAGGACAGACTACACCGGGGAGCTGTTTTTT
NA	TRBJ2-1	TRBV10-3	few	CAISDRSDNEQFF	TGTGCCATCAGTGATAGAAGTGACAATGAGCAGTTCTTC
TRBD1	TRBJ1-2	TRBV12-3/TRBV12-4	many	CASSYHRGGGYTF	TGTGCCAGCAGTTACCACAGGGGTGGGGGCTACACCTTC
TRBD2	TRBJ2-1	TRBV5-1	many	CASTPLAGANNEQFF	TGCGCCAGCACCCCTCTAGCGGGGGCTAACAATGAGCAGTTCTTC
TRBD1	TRBJ1-5	TRBV18	NA	CASSPRQGANQPQHF	TGTGCCAGCTCACCTCGACAGGGGGCTAACCAGCCCCAGCATTTT
TRBD2	TRBJ2-7	TRBV20-1	few	CSASKGLGLSEQYF	TGCAGTGCTAGTAAAGGACTAGGGCTCTCCGAGCAGTACTTC
NA	TRBJ2-7	TRBV14	many	CASSRSLPYEQYF	TGTGCCAGCAGCCGATCCCTTCCGTACGAGCAGTACTTC
NA	TRBJ1-2	TRBV4-3	NA	CASSQDLGGLYGYTF	TGCGCCAGCAGCCAAGATCTGGGGGGGCTTTACGGCTACACCTTC
NA	TRBJ2-3	TRBV20-1	NA	CSAAVDTQYF	TGCAGTGCCGCGGTGGATACGCAGTATTTT
NA	TRBJ2-7	TRBV5-6	NA	CASSPTGVRAAYEQYF	TGTGCCAGCAGCCCGACAGGCGTAAGGGCTGCCTACGAGCAGTACTTC
TRBD2	TRBJ2-5	TRBV9	NA	CASSVGTSGETQYF	TGTGCCAGCAGCGTAGGGACTAGCGGGGAGACCCAGTACTTC
NA	TRBJ2-1	TRBV9	NA	CASSVGPGDEQFF	TGTGCCAGCAGCGTAGGTCCCGGAGATGAGCAGTTCTTC
TRBD1	TRBJ1-1	TRBV29-1	few	CSARGQGTEAFF	TGCAGCGCCAGGGGGCAGGGCACTGAAGCTTTCTTT
TRBD2	TRBJ2-1	TRBV29-1	few	CSALGTSLVGWSPSSYNEQFF	TGCAGCGCCCTCGGGACTAGCTTGGTCGGGTGGTCCCCAAGCTCCTACAATGAGCAGTTCTTC
TRBD1	TRBJ2-3	TRBV18	NA	CASSPGQDGTDTQYF	TGTGCCAGCTCACCCGGACAGGACGGCACAGATACGCAGTATTTT
TRBD2	TRBJ2-7	TRBV7-2	few	CASSYRGTRAYEQYF	TGTGCCAGCAGCTACCGGGGGACTAGGGCCTACGAGCAGTACTTC